Detailed here is one T cell receptor beta chain. Its antigen is still unknown. Some clones are missing from TCRdb's copy, which holds only in-frame ones; the method was immunoSEQ multiplex PCR. The sample has tens of thousands of clones, approximately 84% seen once. The CDR3 spans 16 residues. J was trimmed by 7 bases and V by 1 base; bases with no gene match: 8. Per germline, CDR1 SGHVS and CDR2 FQNEAQ. This record belongs to a study of identifying expanded T cells in peripheral blood. Points from the study as a whole: Around 1.2 clones differed between technical replicates, versus around 15 and 19 over time. Clone count variance between approximately two-week samples rose with total template count.

No infections or other immune events were documented during collection. The rearrangement uses TRBV7-8 and TRBJ2-5; 11 positions agree with TRBD2. Material: blood. This receptor was identified in a person between 18 and 70 years old in good health. CDR3 amino acids: CASSLVSSGGKRTQYF. The CDR3 nucleotides read TGTGCCAGCAGCTTAGTGTCTAGCGGGGGGAAGAGGACCCAGTACTTC.